This T cell receptor (beta chain) was obtained from a study of cytomegalovirus exposure and HLA in healthy donors. There were likely unrecorded immune exposures, though donors were nominally healthy when sampled. As for this clone: What it binds is unknown. The same CDR3 is also encoded by other DNA sequences in this sample.

PCR primers comprised 60 Vbeta and 13 Jbeta primers. Original methodology: In a later analysis, the count reached roughly 80 million unique TCR beta chains, with about 10 million shared. Generated by immunoSEQ multiplex PCR, the TCRdb table keeps only in-frame clones and is missing some. V and J calls and clone size are given by that table; D and trimming were obtained from the DNA. The sample includes 65,000 to 85,000 clones, just over 75% of them seen just once. Study conclusions and caveats: Previously analyzed data showed that most TCR beta V segments were productive at a frequency of about 90% or about 30%. Among the sequence variants, a highly shared cluster was likely an artifact of sequencing.

The V gene end was trimmed by 5 bases and the J gene end by 3 bases; junction bases not matched to a gene: 17. This CDR3 is built from 18 residues. Germline CDR1 reads SGHTA; CDR2 reads FQGTGA. The specimen sequenced was PBMCs. The source of this sequence is a man aged 50 to 60 in good health and CMV-seropositive. The chain couples TRBV7-3 to TRBJ2-7; 9 nucleotides match TRBD2. CDR3 DNA: TGTGCCAGCAGCGGGAGGGGACTAGCTGACGGTCACGACTACGAGCAGTACTTC. Protein sequence: CASSGRGLADGHDYEQYF.